These 15 T cell receptor beta chains came from one sample sequenced in a study of blood T cell repertoires in COVID-19. Clones were sequenced by immunoSEQ multiplex PCR, and TCRdb holds only the in-frame ones, with some missing. The table records hundreds of thousands of clones, approximately 86% of them present only once. The sequencing input was PBMCs or T cells enriched from blood (not recorded which). These receptors originate from a woman in her forties with acute COVID-19.

This CDR3 is CASPLRSFYEQYF. As DNA, the CDR3 is TGTGCCAGCCCCCTCCGGTCTTTCTATGAGCAGTACTTC. This chain links TRBV2 with TRBJ2-7; D is undetermined. Trimming took 8 bases from V and 7 from J, leaving 18 bases between them. CDR1 is SNHLY and CDR2 is FYNNEI in the germline V gene. This CDR3 comprises 13 residues. The full variable domain, its missing parts supplied by reference TRBV2 and TRBJ2-7, is EPEVTQTPSHQVTQMGQEVILRCVPISNHLYFYWYRQILGQKVEFLVSFYNNEISEKSEIFDDQFSVERPDGSNFTLKIRSTKLEDSAMYFCASPLRSFYEQYFGPGTRLTVT.

This clone was observed a few times. Additional DNA sequences in this sample encode the identical CDR3. The CDR3 region has the DNA TGTGCCAGTAGTCGGACTAGCGGAATTTCCTACGAGCAGTACTTC. This encodes CASSRTSGISYEQYF. This chain connects TRBV19 to TRBJ2-7; 10 bases fit TRBD2. The V gene's germline CDR1 is LNHDA and CDR2 SQIVND (reference sequence). Unmatched junction bases numbered 5, after V lost 5 bases and J lost 1 base. The CDR3 extends over 15 amino acids.

This clone was observed a handful of times. Other DNA sequences in the sample encode the same CDR3. V and J are TRBV5-1 and TRBJ1-2, with 8 bases matching TRBD1. With 0 bases clipped from V and 4 bases from J, the junction kept 5 bases outside the gene matches. This CDR3 contains 15 residues. Germline assignment: CDR1 SGHRS and CDR2 YFSETQ. This CDR3 reads CASSLGSGQGYGYTF. The CDR3 DNA reads as TGCGCCAGCAGCTTGGGCTCCGGACAGGGCTATGGCTACACCTTC.

V gene TRBV7-9 combines with J gene TRBJ2-7; TRBD2 matches at 10 bases. CDR3 length: 15 amino acids. The germline V gene encodes CDR1 SEHNR and CDR2 FQNEAQ (reference sequence). Losses at the gene ends were 3 bases for V and 7 bases for J; bases not matched to a gene: 9. The CDR3: CASSLGMGLASEQYF. The CDR3, as DNA: TGTGCCAGCAGCTTGGGAATGGGACTAGCGTCGGAGCAGTACTTC.

The rearrangement links TRBV10-3 to TRBJ2-1; D might be TRBD2 (5 bases). Germline lookup yields CDR1 ENHRY and CDR2 SYGVKD. This CDR3 is built from 14 residues. Trimming removed 3 bases from V and 9 bases from J, with 15 bases in between. Here the CDR3 DNA reads TGTGCCATCAGTGATGAGGGAGTTAATTTTGAGCAGTTCTTC. The encoded protein is CAISDEGVNFEQFF.

The J gene is TRBJ2-1, the V gene TRBV5-1; tentatively, D is TRBD1 (5 bases). Germline V CDR1 and CDR2: SGHRS, YFSETQ. This CDR3 is 15 amino acids long. Trimming left V 0 bases short and J 5 bases short, with 12 bases between. CDR3 amino acids: CASSLAPLGHNEQFF. The CDR3 coding sequence is TGCGCCAGCAGCTTGGCACCACTGGGGCACAATGAGCAGTTCTTC.

The CDR3 DNA follows: TGTGCCAGCAGGGCCACCGTGGGACTAGCGGGAGTGACCCAGTACTTC. This sequence encodes CASRATVGLAGVTQYF. The chain employs TRBV5-6 and TRBJ2-5; TRBD2 matches 14 bases. The CDR3 is made up of 16 amino acids. Trimming cost V 5 bases and J 7 bases; bases outside gene matches: 10. Germline CDR1 is SGHDT and CDR2 is YYEEEE.

The chain employs TRBV30 and TRBJ2-1; D uncertain. This CDR3 is built from 12 residues. V was cut by 6 bases and J by 4 bases, with 10 bases left in between. In germline, CDR1 is GTSNPN, CDR2 SVGIG (reference sequence). The CDR3 DNA is TGTGCCTGTAACCCCCGGTACAATGAGCAGTTCTTC. This translates into CACNPRYNEQFF.

The rearrangement uses TRBV10-2 and TRBJ2-3; 11 nucleotides match TRBD2. With V trimmed by 5 bases and J by 0 bases, 13 bases remained unmatched. This CDR3 spans 19 amino acids. Germline CDR1 WSHSY, CDR2 SAAADI. For the CDR3, the DNA is TGCGCCAGCAGTAGACTAGCGGGGACCACAACGTCTAGCACAGATACGCAGTATTTT. It specifies CASSRLAGTTTSSTDTQYF.

The chain combines TRBV3-1 (or the pseudogene TRBV3-2) with TRBJ2-1, with 13 nucleotides matching TRBD2. The V segment lost 2 bases and the J segment 8 bases; nucleotides outside the gene matches: 6. The germline V gene has CDR1 LGHDT and CDR2 YNNKEL (reference sequence). This CDR3 region has 16 residues. CDR3 sequence: CASSQWTSGSPDEQFF. In nucleotides, the CDR3 is TGTGCCAGCAGCCAATGGACTAGCGGGAGTCCGGATGAGCAGTTCTTC.

A few counts support this clone. The CDR3 nucleotides are TGTGCCAGCAGCCGCCGGGACAGTTATAGCTACGAGCAGTACTTC. It specifies CASSRRDSYSYEQYF. The chain combines TRBV6-6 with TRBJ2-7; TRBD1 matches 7 bases. The V segment lost 6 bases and the J segment 3 bases; nucleotides outside the gene matches: 11. Germline V gene data show CDR1 as MNHNY and CDR2 as SVGAGI (reference sequence). This CDR3 comprises 15 residues.

The chain employs TRBV2 and TRBJ1-2; D unclear. Trimming stripped 1 base from V and 6 bases from J, with 12 bases between. Germline-derived CDR1 and CDR2 are SNHLY and FYNNEI. This CDR3 is 14 amino acids long. The CDR3 region is CASSEEARIDGYTF. The CDR3 nucleotides read TGTGCCAGCAGTGAAGAGGCCAGGATAGATGGCTACACCTTC.

The J gene is TRBJ1-1, the V gene TRBV19; 7 bases map to TRBD1. From germline, CDR1 is LNHDA and CDR2 SQIVND (reference sequence). The V segment lost 5 bases and the J segment 6 bases; nucleotides outside the gene matches: 9. The CDR3 has 14 amino acids. CDR3 coding DNA: TGTGCCAGTAGTCCCGGGGACAGCCCTTCTGAAGCTTTCTTT. Its protein product is CASSPGDSPSEAFF.

Notes on this clone: Other DNA sequences within the sample encode an identical CDR3. The chain recombines TRBV3-1 (or the pseudogene TRBV3-2) with TRBJ1-1; 8 nucleotides line up with TRBD1. Germline V gene sequence: CDR1 LGHDT, CDR2 YNNKEL (reference sequence). The trim removed 6 bases at V and 2 bases at J, leaving 5 bases unmatched. The CDR3 runs 14 residues. For the CDR3, the DNA is TGTGCCAGCAGGATTCAGGGGGCCAACACTGAAGCTTTCTTT. It specifies CASRIQGANTEAFF.

V is TRBV15 and J is TRBJ1-4; 8 bases map to TRBD1. The trim removed 0 bases at V and 8 bases at J, leaving 5 bases unmatched. The germline gives CDR1 LNHNV, CDR2 YYDKDF (reference sequence). This CDR3 has 15 residues. In nucleotides, the CDR3 is TGTGCCACCAGCAGAGACAGGGGGCGGGGAGAAAAACTGTTTTTT. Amino acid sequence: CATSRDRGRGEKLFF.